The text below deals with one T cell receptor (beta chain). The repertoire was sequenced with immunoSEQ multiplex PCR; TCRdb's copy has only in-frame clones and lacks some. The repertoire consists of about 210,000 clones, with 92% occurring once and the leading ten covering 0.95% to 1.5%. The data were obtained in a study of blood T cell repertoires in COVID-19. Study context: T cells, B-cell-depleted T cells, or PBMCs supplied cDNA or gDNA.

V was clipped by 6 bases and J by 8 bases, with 7 bases between them. The CDR3 sequence is 11 residues long. This sequence originates from a man aged 25-45 years with acute or convalescent COVID-19. Sequenced sample: peripheral blood. The genes are TRBV12-3 or TRBV12-4 and TRBJ1-4, with D hard to call. CDR3 nucleotide sequence: TGTGCCAGCAGCCGCGCAGAAAAACTGTTTTTT. This sequence encodes CASSRAEKLFF.